This entry features one TCR beta chain sequence. What antigen it recognizes has not been identified. The junction and the germline gene differ at one end; a read error may be behind it. This sample is drawn from a study of molecular identifiers for immune sequencing clone quantification (dated by TCRdb to the late 2010s). Turning to the overall study: For a replicate experiment, the RNA from either about 20,000 or 100,000 naive CD8 T cells was divided into five aliquots, and four of those aliquots went on to sequencing. The study was a methods study using CD8 T cells to benchmark molecular-identifier clustering-based TCR repertoire sequencing (MIDCIRS) and TCR RNA copy counting.

The CDR3 spans 15 residues, from the cysteine through the phenylalanine. Just the 45-base CDR3 DNA is kept, in frame starting at base 1. Libraries of naive CD8 T cells were built from 20,000 to 1,000,000 sorted cells, with 10%, 30% or 50% of the purified RNA used. Naive CD8 T cells were FACS-sorted as CD8+CD4-CCR7+CD45RA+ on a BD FACSAria II into RLT Plus buffer. Detection sensitivity was tested by spiking Jurkat RNA equal to some 11 TCR copies' worth into samples containing about 19,000-1,000,000 naive CD8 T cells. CD8 T cells were enriched using RosetteSep CD8+ T Cell Enrichment Cocktail and Ficoll-Paque, and the enriched cells then underwent ACK red cell lysis. What the work shows at the level of the full study, not this receptor alone: The naive libraries included spiked-in Jurkat TCR RNA (around 10 copies' worth), and this RNA is not part of the donor repertoire. In CMV-specific effector cells, clones with more than 20 RNA copies contained over 98% of molecules, whereas in naive cells such clones contained under 1% of molecules. Without barcode sub-clustering, chimeric consensus sequences inflated TCR diversity; chimeras reached as high as 47%. Highly expanded clone sizes could be underestimated if identical TCR molecules share a barcode. About 3 recovered TCR RNA copies per cell were obtained by modeling, versus 9 to 10 by digital PCR, implying a capture efficiency of about 30%. A single cell's worth of spiked-in Jurkat TCR RNA was reported detectable even among about a million naive CD8 T cells.

Library creation used PCR. Sequencing was performed on an Illumina HiSeq 4000. Bulk TCR libraries were generated as previously described, with the TCR primers listed in Table S5 used. The Qiagen AllPrep DNA/RNA kit was used to purify total RNA. Before analysis, reads from multiple sequencing runs of one library were combined. The source study handled its data this way. Reads were retained only if their TCR constant sequence matched exactly, and those retained reads were trimmed to 150 nt and grouped according to their 12-nt molecular barcodes. Reads inside each barcode group were sub-clustered using a 15% Levenshtein threshold, and a quality-weighted consensus sequence was constructed for each RNA molecule. Non-functional sequences were filtered out, along with any lower-count sequence sitting one edit away from another sequence. On the basis of fitting two negative binomial distributions, barcode sub-clusters with fewer than 20% of the maximum read count were discarded. TCRdb reprocessed the public reads (quality trimming at Q25 with fastp, clone calling with MiXCR) and kept in-frame beta chains. Rows with a matching CDR3 protein are joined into one entry that keeps the most common DNA and genes. The V and J calls here are based on TCRdb, not the publication. The table for this sample lists about 500,000 distinct CDR3 sequences; around a fifth of them were counted only once. The ten largest clones take up around 0.86% of the sample.

The clonotype originates from a human donor in good health. Some libraries in this study had Jurkat cell RNA spiked in. Recombination linked TRBV12-3 or TRBV12-4 to TRBJ2-3; the junction holds 10 bases that match TRBD2. The sample consisted of naive CD8+ T cells from blood, with Jurkat cell RNA spiked in. What the cell subset or site label conveys for this sample: FACS-sorted CD8+CD4-CCR7+CD45RA+ naive T cells. CDR3 sequence: CAGSLLAGGTDTQYF. The nucleotides are TGTGCCGGCAGTTTGCTAGCGGGGGGCACAGATACGCAGTATTTT.